These 22 T cell receptor beta chains originate from one sample sequenced in a study of T cells in women clearing cervical HPV infection. Clones were read by immunoSEQ multiplex PCR, and TCRdb kept only the in-frame ones, dropping some. This sample contains some 40,000 clones. The sample comprised blood buffy coat. These receptors originate from a woman between 18 and 75 years old with a cervical HPV16 infection that either progressed to CIN3+ or cleared (not recorded which).

Of note for this clone: The CDR3 end falls 3 residues outside the read, so it is completed with the germline J gene. The V and J genes are TRBV10-2 and TRBJ2-3, with D uncertain. Germline V gene sequence: CDR1 WSHSY, CDR2 SAAADI. V gave up 3 bases and J gave up 6 bases, with 19 bases separating them. This CDR3 comprises 16 residues. The CDR3 is CASSDYSRVSTDTQYF. The CDR3 bases that were read are TGCGCCAGCAGTGACTATTCTAGAGTTTCAACCGATACG.

Remarks on this clone: The CDR3 extends 3 residues past the end of the read, so its final part is completed from the germline J gene. The chain joins TRBV4-2 to TRBJ2-7; 7 bases map to TRBD2. The CDR3 covers 15 residues. V gave up 2 bases and J gave up 2 bases; unmatched junction bases: 6. CDR1 LGHNA and CDR2 YNFKEQ come from the germline V gene. CDR3 residues: CASSQSRDYPYEQYF. The CDR3 bases that were read are TGTGCCAGCAGCCAAAGTCGGGACTACCCCTACGAG.

With respect to this clone: The read falls 3 residues short of the CDR3 end, and the missing part is taken from the germline J gene. V and J are TRBV4-1 and TRBJ2-7; tentatively, D is TRBD1 (7 bases). The V end lost 1 base, the J end lost 1 base, and 14 bases lay between the germline ends. Germline V CDR1 and CDR2: MGHRA, YSYEKL. The CDR3 is 16 amino acids. CDR3 loop: CASSQAARGASYEQYF. The CDR3 bases that were read are TGCGCCAGCAGCCAAGCGGCCAGGGGGGCTTCCTACGAG.

This chain's CDR3 is CASSFGQGLEELFF. The covered CDR3 bases are TGTGCCAGCAGCTTCGGACAGGGCCTGGAAGAG. This chain connects TRBV7-9 to TRBJ2-2, with 8 bases matching TRBD1. The DNA ends 3 residues before the CDR3 does, and the rest of the CDR3 is filled in from the germline J gene. Germline V lookup: CDR1 SEHNR, CDR2 FQNEAQ (reference sequence). This CDR3 spans 14 amino acids. The full variable domain, in which reference TRBV7-9 and TRBJ2-2 provide the parts outside the CDR3, is DTGVSQNPRHKITKRGQNVTFRCDPISEHNRLYWYRQTLGQGPEFLTYFQNEAQLEKSRLLSDRFSAERPKGSFSTLEIQRTEQGDSAMYLCASSFGQGLEELFFGEGSRLTVL.

With respect to this clone: The read comes to an end 3 residues before the CDR3 does, leaving the germline J gene to fill in the end. The J gene is TRBJ1-6, the V gene TRBV19; no reliable D call. Germline V CDR1 and CDR2: LNHDA, SQIVND (reference sequence). The V gene lost 1 base and the J gene lost 9 bases, with 7 bases spanning the gap. This CDR3 comprises 13 residues. The CDR3 DNA, read in part, is TGTGCCAGTAGTATAGCTCGGGGTTCACCC. It encodes CASSIARGSP. The entire CDR3 sequence reads CASSIARGSPLHF.

Comment on this clone: The read falls 3 residues short of the CDR3 end, and the missing part is taken from the germline J gene. The gene calls are TRBV19 and TRBJ2-7; 9 bases match TRBD2. There are 15 residues in the CDR3. The J segment lost 4 bases and the V segment lost 3 bases, leaving 7 bases of the junction unmatched. Germline-derived CDR1 and CDR2 are LNHDA and SQIVND (reference sequence). The CDR3 sequence is CASSIAASGEYEQYF. The CDR3 bases that were read are TGTGCCAGTAGTATCGCGGCTAGCGGGGAGTACGAG.

Concerning this clone itself: Read sequence stops 3 residues before the CDR3 end, and the germline J gene provides the missing end. The V gene is TRBV29-1, the J gene TRBJ2-1; TRBD2 matches at 15 bases. Germline lookup yields CDR1 SQVTM and CDR2 ANQGSEA. The CDR3 contains 14 residues. J lost 8 bases, V lost 7 bases, and 6 bases had no gene match. The covered CDR3 bases are TGCAGCGGCGGGACTAGCGGGAGGTCGTATGAG. As protein: CSGGTSGRSYE. From start to end, the CDR3 is CSGGTSGRSYEQFF.

On this clone itself: The read stops 3 residues short of the end of the CDR3; the missing end is completed from the germline J gene. The chain employs TRBV2 and TRBJ2-7, with D hard to call. Germline V lookup: CDR1 SNHLY, CDR2 FYNNEI. Deletions cut 5 bases from V and 2 bases from J, with 10 bases between. The CDR3 runs to 13 residues. This CDR3 is CASSLGPAYEQYF. CDR3 bases read: TGTGCCAGCAGTCTTGGGCCCGCCTACGAG.

Comments on this clone: The CDR3 is cut off 3 residues early in the read; its end comes from the germline J gene. The chain links TRBV20-1 to TRBJ2-2, with D possibly TRBD2 on 6 matching bases. The germline V gene has CDR1 DFQATT and CDR2 SNEGSKA (reference sequence). This CDR3 is 14 amino acids long. Trimming shortened V by 6 bases and J by 4 bases, and 15 bases separated the two germline ends. CDR3 bases read: TGCAGTGCGGTCGAGGGGACTGGCACCGGGGAG. Amino acids: CSAVEGTGTGE. The entire CDR3 is CSAVEGTGTGELFF.

Concerning this clone itself: The observed sequence ends 3 residues before the CDR3 terminus, with the missing tail filled in from the germline J gene. The rearrangement uses TRBV18 and TRBJ1-5, with D unresolved. The CDR3 is 14 residues long. Germline V gene sequence: CDR1 KGHSH, CDR2 LQKENI. This CDR3 is CASSPNLGADPQHF. The DNA read from the CDR3 is TGTGCCAGCTCACCAAATCTAGGCGCAGATCCC.

About this clone itself: From the germline J gene comes the end of the CDR3, since the read stops 3 residues before it. The rearrangement joins TRBV7-2 to TRBJ1-2; a possible D gene is TRBD1 (5 bases). The germline gives CDR1 SGHTA, CDR2 FQGNSA. The CDR3 sequence is 14 residues long. This chain's CDR3 is CASSFLAGHNDYTF. The CDR3 DNA, read in part, is TGTGCCAGCAGCTTCCTAGCGGGGCACAATGAC.

In regard to this clone: The CDR3 is cut off 3 residues early in the read; its end comes from the germline J gene. Other nucleotide sequences from this sample produce the same CDR3. The gene calls are TRBV18 and TRBJ2-3, with TRBD1 as a possible D gene (5 bases). V dropped 3 bases and J dropped 6 bases, with 16 bases sitting between them. From germline, CDR1 is KGHSH and CDR2 LQKENI. The CDR3 totals 15 residues. CDR3 amino acids: CASSPAAGKEDTQYF. The sequenced part of the CDR3 DNA is TGTGCCAGCTCACCCGCCGCAGGGAAAGAGGATACG. The full variable domain, rest sourced from reference TRBV18 and TRBJ2-3, is NAGVMQNPRHLVRRRGQEARLRCSPMKGHSHVYWYRQLPEEGLKFMVYLQKENIIDESGMPKERFSAEFPKEGPSILRIQQVVRGDSAAYFCASSPAAGKEDTQYFGPGTRLTVL.

The sequenced part of the CDR3 DNA is TGTGCCAGCAGCTCCTTAGCGGGGGGTTTCAATGAG. Protein: CASSSLAGGFNE. The whole CDR3 sequence reads CASSSLAGGFNEQFF. The chain uses TRBV7-3 and TRBJ2-1, with TRBD2 identical over 10 bases. The sequenced fragment ends 3 residues before the CDR3 boundary, so the rest is inferred from the germline J gene. Trimming cost V 4 bases and J 6 bases; bases outside gene matches: 6. The CDR3 totals 15 residues. Germline values: CDR1 SGHTA, CDR2 FQGTGA.

About this clone itself: Sequencing ends 3 residues short of the CDR3 end; the germline J gene provides the rest. V gene TRBV7-9 combines with J gene TRBJ1-2; 7 nucleotides match TRBD1. This CDR3 is built from 15 residues. The germline V gene encodes CDR1 SEHNR and CDR2 FQNEAQ (reference sequence). The sequenced CDR3 bases are TGTGCCAGCAGCTTAACGAAGGGGGCGGACAATGAC. Protein product: CASSLTKGADND. The whole CDR3 region reads CASSLTKGADNDYTF.

About this clone: The CDR3 extends 3 residues past the end of the read, so its final part is completed from the germline J gene. The J gene is TRBJ2-2, the V gene TRBV2, with unresolved D. The CDR3 totals 14 residues. Germline V gene lookup returns CDR1 SNHLY and CDR2 FYNNEI. CDR3 protein: CASSTTINNSPLFF. The CDR3 DNA, read in part, is TGTGCCAGCAGTACGACAATCAATAATTCACCG.

In the case of this clone: The read finishes 3 residues shy of the CDR3 end, and the germline J gene is used to complete it. The chain has TRBV2 and TRBJ2-5; a weak D match, TRBD1 (6 bases). V shed 11 bases and J shed 2 bases, with 21 bases lying between them. The CDR3 is 15 amino acids. CDR1 SNHLY and CDR2 FYNNEI come from the germline V gene. The sequenced part of the CDR3 DNA is TGTGCCGTCGGACTCGGGACACTCCCTCAAGAGACC. It is translated as CAVGLGTLPQET. From start to end, the CDR3 is CAVGLGTLPQETQYF.

As to this clone: Sequencing ends 3 residues short of the CDR3 end; the germline J gene provides the rest. The rearrangement uses TRBV11-2 and TRBJ1-2; 9 nucleotides align to TRBD1. The CDR3 length is 15 residues. From germline, CDR1 is SGHAT and CDR2 FQNNGV. The covered CDR3 bases are TGTGCCAGCAGCTTGGGCCACGGGACAGGGAGAGGC. It encodes CASSLGHGTGRG. The entire CDR3 protein reads CASSLGHGTGRGYTF.

About this clone itself: The CDR3 goes on 3 residues after the read ends, and that part is filled in from the germline J gene. This chain connects TRBV20-1 to TRBJ2-7; 9 bases fit TRBD1. V lost 5 bases and J lost 6; bases outside the gene matches: 11. The germline V gene encodes CDR1 DFQATT and CDR2 SNEGSKA (reference sequence). The CDR3 runs to 14 residues. The CDR3 sequence is CSADLGTGLGEQYF. Partial CDR3 DNA: TGCAGTGCTGACCTGGGGACAGGGCTGGGCGAG.

In regard to this clone: The read falls 3 residues short of the CDR3 end, and the missing part is taken from the germline J gene. The J gene is TRBJ1-6, the V gene TRBV6-1; TRBD1 is a possible D gene (6 bases). The CDR3 is 15 amino acids. Per germline, CDR1 MNHNS and CDR2 SASEGT. V lost 3 bases to trimming and J lost 7 bases, with 13 bases between them. This CDR3 reads CASSDTGPSNSPLHF. The DNA read from the CDR3 is TGTGCCAGCAGTGATACAGGGCCGTCGAATTCACCC.

On this clone itself: The read ends 3 residues before the CDR3 terminus; that terminus is restored from the germline J gene. This rearrangement joins TRBV7-8 to TRBJ1-6; maybe TRBD1 (5 bases). The germline V gene encodes CDR1 SGHVS and CDR2 FQNEAQ. V lost 2 bases to trimming and J lost 9 bases, with 11 bases between them. The CDR3 covers 14 residues. CDR3 sequence: CASSLRGAASPLHF. CDR3 DNA (partial): TGTGCCAGCAGCTTACGAGGGGCGGCTTCACCC.

In regard to this clone: Read coverage stops 3 residues before the CDR3 terminus; the germline J gene supplies the remainder. J is TRBJ2-2 and V is TRBV6-2 or TRBV6-3; 8 bases are a match to TRBD2. CDR1 MNHEY and CDR2 SVGEGT come from the germline V gene. V shed 5 bases, J shed 0 bases, and the junction held 5 bases outside the gene matches. The CDR3 spans 16 residues. The covered CDR3 bases are TGTGCCAGCAGTCGAACACTAGCGGCGAACACCGGGGAG. Protein sequence: CASSRTLAANTGE. The complete CDR3 reads CASSRTLAANTGELFF.

About this clone: Read sequence stops 3 residues before the CDR3 end, and the germline J gene provides the missing end. Other DNA sequences in this specimen translate into the identical CDR3. V usage is TRBV28 and J usage is TRBJ2-2; 12 nucleotides line up with TRBD1. This CDR3 is built from 14 residues. In germline, CDR1 is MDHEN, CDR2 SYDVKM. V gave up 5 bases and J gave up 6 bases; unmatched junction bases: 1. CDR3 DNA (partial): TGTGCCAGCAGTCGGGACAGGGGGCCCGGGGAG. Translation gives CASSRDRGPGE. The entire CDR3 reads CASSRDRGPGELFF.